The entry below describes one TCR beta chain. The CDR3 runs 13 residues. Deletions cut 1 base from V and 10 bases from J, with 8 bases between. Germline-derived CDR1 and CDR2 are SEHNR and FQNEAQ (reference sequence). The data were taken from a study of blood T cell repertoires in COVID-19. Overall study: Some COVID-19 samples were acute and others convalescent; all came from the United States, Italy and Spain. Nucleic acid was either cDNA or gDNA, and it came from T cells, B-cell-depleted T cells, or PBMCs.

In the study's own analysis: It was from reference gene primer amplification that nucleated cell counts were estimated. Libraries were prepared by immunoSEQ multiplex PCR; TCRdb keeps only in-frame clonotypes and omits some of them. V, J and clone size derive from that table, while D and trimming were established from the DNA sequence. This table holds 210,000 or so clones, roughly 86% found once. The material sequenced was peripheral blood. This clonotype was obtained from a woman aged 60-75 years with acute or convalescent COVID-19. This chain joins TRBV7-9 and TRBJ1-6; D uncertain. In DNA form, the CDR3 reads TGTGCCAGCAGCTTAGGCCTACGATCACCCCTCCACTTT. It is translated as CASSLGLRSPLHF.